The 11 T cell receptor beta chains presented below share a single source sample, sequenced in a study of PD-1 blockade in classical Hodgkin lymphoma. Each patient's relapse followed autologous stem cell transplantation, and brentuximab vedotin exposure varied. Libraries were prepared by immunoSEQ multiplex PCR; TCRdb keeps only in-frame clonotypes and omits some of them. Found here are nearly 55,000 clones, over 70% of them singletons; the top ten hold 16%. The sample consisted of peripheral blood mononuclear cells (PBMCs), taken at baseline. The origin of the receptors is a human donor with classical Hodgkin lymphoma.

This clone was picked up one time. The chain employs TRBV30 and TRBJ1-5, with 7 bases identical to TRBD1. With V trimmed by 5 bases and J by 3 bases, 10 bases remained unmatched. Germline values: CDR1 GTSNPN, CDR2 SVGIG (reference sequence). CDR3 length equals 15 residues. The CDR3 loop is CAWPPGTVPNQPQHF. CDR3 nucleotide sequence: TGTGCCTGGCCCCCCGGGACAGTCCCCAATCAGCCCCAGCATTTT.

The CDR3, as DNA: TGTGCCAGCAGCGTAGAGCAGGGCTGGGGCACTGAAGCTTTCTTT. This gives the protein CASSVEQGWGTEAFF. The V and J genes are TRBV9 and TRBJ1-1, with D possibly TRBD1 on 5 matching bases. V was cut by 0 bases and J by 4 bases, with 13 bases left in between. The germline CDR1 and CDR2 sequences are SGDLS and YYNGEE. This CDR3 has 15 amino acids. The variable domain in full, completed from reference TRBV9 and TRBJ1-1, reads DSGVTQTPKHLITATGQRVTLRCSPRSGDLSVYWYQQSLDQGLQFLIQYYNGEERAKGNILERFSAQQFPDLHSELNLSSLELGDSALYFCASSVEQGWGTEAFFGQGTRLTVV.

The chain couples TRBV29-1 to TRBJ1-1; 8 nucleotides agree with TRBD1. The CDR3 is made up of 13 amino acids. V lost 6 bases to trimming and J lost 3 bases; unmatched junction nucleotides: 6. From germline, CDR1 is SQVTM and CDR2 ANQGSEA. The CDR3 nucleotides read TGCAGCGTAGCGACAGGGGATTACACTGAAGCTTTCTTT. It is translated as CSVATGDYTEAFF.

This chain links TRBV13 with TRBJ1-4; D unresolved. The length of the CDR3 is 13 residues. Germline V gene data show CDR1 as PRHDT and CDR2 as FYEKMQ (reference sequence). V was pared by 5 bases and J by 8 bases, with 12 bases between. The CDR3 spells CASSTGAGEKLFF. In DNA form, the CDR3 reads TGTGCCAGCAGCACCGGCGCTGGGGAAAAACTGTTTTTT.

J is TRBJ1-1 and V is TRBV11-2, with TRBD1 identical over 8 bases. The CDR3 consists of 15 residues. The trim removed 1 base at V and 3 bases at J, leaving 4 bases unmatched. Germline CDR1 is SGHAT and CDR2 is FQNNGV. CDR3 amino acids: CASSLATGADTEAFF. The CDR3 DNA reads as TGTGCCAGCAGCTTAGCGACAGGGGCGGACACTGAAGCTTTCTTT.

The V call is TRBV10-1, the J call TRBJ2-1; 7 bases agree with TRBD2. J was trimmed by 4 bases and V by 5 bases; bases with no gene match: 11. This CDR3 region has 16 residues. Per the germline V gene, CDR1 is WNHNN and CDR2 is SYGVQD (reference sequence). The CDR3 loop reads CASSPTAGVKYNEQFF. The CDR3, as DNA: TGCGCCAGCAGTCCCACGGCGGGAGTGAAATACAATGAGCAGTTCTTC.

The chain joins TRBV19 to TRBJ1-2; D ambiguous. V shed 4 bases and J shed 4 bases, with 13 bases lying between them. The CDR3 has 14 residues. Germline V gene data show CDR1 as LNHDA and CDR2 as SQIVND (reference sequence). The CDR3 region is CASSNIGSSYGYTF. The CDR3 DNA reads as TGTGCCAGTAGTAATATAGGATCGAGCTATGGCTACACCTTC.

The CDR3 coding sequence is TGTGCCAGCAGCTTAGCTCGGACTTGGAGCACCGGGGAGCTGTTTTTT. It specifies CASSLARTWSTGELFF. The V and J genes are TRBV7-9 and TRBJ2-2, with D maybe TRBD2 (5 bases). Between the trimmed V and J ends, which lost 0 bases and 4 bases, there was a span of 12 bases. This CDR3 is 16 amino acids long. Germline CDR1 SEHNR, CDR2 FQNEAQ (reference sequence).

The chain links TRBV11-2 to TRBJ1-2; 7 bases fit TRBD1. Germline V gene data show CDR1 as SGHAT and CDR2 as FQNNGV. V shed 5 bases, J shed 3 bases, and the junction held 3 bases outside the gene matches. This CDR3 has 13 amino acids. The CDR3 protein is CASSPGQDYGYTF. The DNA for the CDR3 is TGTGCCAGCAGCCCCGGACAGGACTATGGCTACACCTTC.

The chain is built from TRBV7-9 and TRBJ2-1, with D uncertain. Trimming stripped 10 bases from V and 5 bases from J, with 12 bases between. The CDR3 sequence is 12 residues long. CDR1 is SEHNR and CDR2 is FQNEAQ in the germline V gene (reference sequence). The CDR3 nucleotides are TGTGCCACCTCGTTGCTTCACAATGAGCAGTTCTTC. The encoded protein is CATSLLHNEQFF.

This chain uses TRBV6-1 with TRBJ2-7; D remains ambiguous. CDR1 and CDR2 (germline): MNHNS, SASEGT. The V end lost 7 bases, the J end lost 0 bases, and 13 bases lay between the germline ends. The CDR3 has 14 residues. This CDR3 is CASMARTSSYEQYV. CDR3 DNA sequence: TGTGCCAGCATGGCCAGGACGAGCTCCTACGAGCAGTACGTC.